This T cell receptor (beta chain) was recorded in a study of blood T cell repertoires in COVID-19. In the authors' methods: Estimated nucleated cell counts came from reference gene primer amplification. The table came from immunoSEQ multiplex PCR; TCRdb's copy has only in-frame clones and leaves some out. The V and J calls and clone size are taken from that table; D and trimming were inferred from the DNA. The top ten hold under 3% of the sample, which has more than 200,000 clones, around 78% seen once. Trimming pared 1 base from V and 6 bases from J, leaving 9 bases between. CDR1 MGHDK and CDR2 SYGVNS come from the germline V gene. This CDR3 comprises 13 residues.

Sequencing was performed on peripheral blood. This chain connects TRBV25-1 to TRBJ1-1; maybe TRBD1 (6 bases). The sequence was collected from a woman in her seventies with active or convalescent COVID-19. The CDR3 spells CASSELWTAEAFF. The CDR3 nucleotides read TGTGCCAGCAGTGAATTGTGGACAGCTGAAGCTTTCTTT. The variable domain in full, completed from reference TRBV25-1 and TRBJ1-1, reads EADIYQTPRYLVIGTGKKITLECSQTMGHDKMYWYQQDPGMELHLIHYSYGVNSTEKGDLSSESTVSRIRTEHFPLTLESARPSHTSQYLCASSELWTAEAFFGQGTRLTVV.